Listed below are T cell receptor beta chains from one sample, sequenced in a study of a mutant IDH1 vaccine in newly diagnosed glioma. The assay was immunoSEQ multiplex PCR, and TCRdb's table has in-frame clones only and misses some. The sample records over 75,000 clones, about 87% being singletons. Material: PBMCs, obtained from a glioma patient treated with radiotherapy, temozolomide or both. The receptors originated from a woman in her fifties or sixties with glioma. Each CDR3 is given with its conserved first and last residue. Each record gives: D gene, clone size, J gene, V gene, CDR3 protein, CDR3 DNA. A D gene is named only where the DNA matches it firmly. A row's size may be missing; if present it is once, few, many or a size class.

D: TRBD1; size: NA; J: TRBJ1-1; V: TRBV20-1; CDR3: CSAGLRDRGLF; DNA: TGCAGTGCCGGGCTCCGGGACAGGGGGCTTTTT
D: NA; size: NA; J: TRBJ2-3; V: TRBV7-3; CDR3: CASSLVGSDTDTQYF; DNA: TGTGCCAGCAGCTTAGTCGGGAGCGACACAGATACGCAGTATTTT
D: TRBD1; size: NA; J: TRBJ1-1; V: TRBV28; CDR3: CASSSSGTGNTEAFF; DNA: TGTGCCAGCAGTTCCTCCGGGACAGGGAACACTGAAGCTTTCTTT
D: TRBD1; size: NA; J: TRBJ2-5; V: TRBV4-1; CDR3: CASSQDRGVGDGKTQYF; DNA: TGCGCCAGCAGCCAGGACAGGGGTGTGGGGGATGGGAAGACCCAGTACTTC
D: NA; size: NA; J: TRBJ2-1; V: TRBV5-1; CDR3: CASSLTGVGQYNEQFF; DNA: TGCGCCAGCAGCCTGACGGGAGTAGGTCAGTACAATGAGCAGTTCTTC
D: TRBD2; size: NA; J: TRBJ2-6; V: TRBV7-9; CDR3: CASSLGLAVLSGANVLTF; DNA: TGTGCCAGCAGCTTAGGACTAGCGGTCCTCTCTGGGGCCAACGTCCTGACTTTC
D: NA; size: NA; J: TRBJ2-7; V: TRBV19; CDR3: CASSILPGNYEQYF; DNA: TGTGCCAGTAGTATCTTACCCGGGAACTACGAGCAGTACTTC
D: NA; size: NA; J: TRBJ2-2; V: TRBV4-1; CDR3: CASSQENAGELFF; DNA: TGCGCCAGCAGCCAAGAGAATGCCGGGGAGCTGTTTTTT
D: TRBD1; size: NA; J: TRBJ2-1; V: TRBV19; CDR3: CASSPEGQAPRFF; DNA: TGTGCCAGTAGCCCGGAAGGACAGGCCCCCCGGTTCTTC
D: TRBD2; size: NA; J: TRBJ2-1; V: TRBV7-9; CDR3: CASSALQGGLAGYNEQFF; DNA: TGTGCCAGCAGCGCTCTACAGGGCGGACTAGCGGGGTACAATGAGCAGTTCTTC
D: NA; size: NA; J: TRBJ1-4; V: TRBV5-1; CDR3: CASRIDRREKLFF; DNA: TGCGCCAGCAGGATTGACAGACGGGAAAAACTGTTTTTT
D: TRBD2; size: NA; J: TRBJ2-7; V: TRBV30; CDR3: CAGWTSGRNEQYF; DNA: TGTGCCGGCTGGACTAGCGGGAGGAACGAGCAGTACTTC
D: TRBD1; size: few; J: TRBJ1-1; V: TRBV30; CDR3: CACLSRDRSTEAFF; DNA: TGTGCCTGCCTTTCCCGGGACAGAAGCACTGAAGCTTTCTTT
D: NA; size: few; J: TRBJ1-3; V: TRBV21-1; CDR3: CASSPPGRGRNTIYF; DNA: TGTGCCAGCAGCCCCCCCGGGAGGGGAAGAAACACCATATATTTT
D: NA; size: NA; J: TRBJ1-1; V: TRBV27; CDR3: CASSEGSSNTEAFF; DNA: TGTGCCAGCAGTGAAGGGAGTTCGAACACTGAAGCTTTCTTT
D: TRBD2; size: NA; J: TRBJ2-7; V: TRBV27; CDR3: CASRPSGRFWAYEQYF; DNA: TGTGCCAGCCGCCCTAGCGGGAGGTTCTGGGCCTACGAGCAGTACTTC
D: NA; size: NA; J: TRBJ1-4; V: TRBV19; CDR3: CASSARTAYNEKLFF; DNA: TGTGCCAGTAGTGCGCGGACGGCTTATAATGAAAAACTGTTTTTT
D: TRBD2; size: NA; J: TRBJ2-7; V: TRBV28; CDR3: CASSAGTNYEQYF; DNA: TGTGCCAGCAGTGCCGGGACTAACTACGAGCAGTACTTC
D: TRBD1; size: NA; J: TRBJ2-5; V: TRBV11-2; CDR3: CASSLNPPQGLGETQYF; DNA: TGTGCCAGCAGCTTAAATCCCCCACAGGGGCTGGGAGAGACCCAGTACTTC
D: NA; size: NA; J: TRBJ2-7; V: TRBV28; CDR3: CASSLSGSLEQYF; DNA: TGTGCCAGCAGTTTATCCGGCTCCCTGGAGCAGTACTTC
D: TRBD2; size: NA; J: TRBJ2-2; V: TRBV7-7; CDR3: CASSLSGNGELFF; DNA: TGTGCTAGCAGCTTAAGCGGGAACGGGGAGCTGTTTTTT
D: TRBD1; size: NA; J: TRBJ2-7; V: TRBV6-6; CDR3: CASTRQGAPNEQYF; DNA: TGTGCCAGCACTCGACAGGGGGCGCCGAACGAGCAGTACTTC
D: TRBD2; size: NA; J: TRBJ2-1; V: TRBV18; CDR3: CASSPGLDLNEQFF; DNA: TGTGCCAGCTCACCCGGACTAGATCTTAATGAGCAGTTCTTC
D: TRBD1; size: NA; J: TRBJ2-7; V: TRBV6-6; CDR3: CASRTTGGAGIEQYF; DNA: TGTGCCAGCAGAACGACAGGGGGCGCCGGGATCGAGCAGTACTTC
D: NA; size: NA; J: TRBJ2-6; V: TRBV19; CDR3: CASRLWTVSGANVLTF; DNA: TGTGCCAGTAGACTCTGGACTGTCTCTGGGGCCAACGTCCTGACTTTC
D: NA; size: NA; J: TRBJ2-3; V: TRBV7-9; CDR3: CASPPGTRAIVTDTQYF; DNA: TGTGCCAGCCCGCCGGGGACTCGAGCTATAGTCACAGATACGCAGTATTTT
D: TRBD1; size: NA; J: TRBJ1-4; V: TRBV29-1; CDR3: CSVRGGTGTLSNEKLFF; DNA: TGCAGCGTTCGAGGAGGGACAGGGACTTTGTCGAATGAAAAACTGTTTTTT
D: NA; size: NA; J: TRBJ2-2; V: TRBV19; CDR3: CASIARGRALGELFF; DNA: TGTGCCAGTATTGCCCGGGGGCGAGCATTGGGGGAGCTGTTTTTT
D: NA; size: NA; J: TRBJ2-7; V: TRBV30; CDR3: CAWSVRGIYEQYF; DNA: TGTGCCTGGAGTGTACGAGGGATTTACGAGCAGTACTTC
D: NA; size: NA; J: TRBJ2-3; V: TRBV5-1; CDR3: CASSLETDTQYF; DNA: TGCGCCAGCAGCTTGGAAACAGATACGCAGTATTTT
D: TRBD2; size: NA; J: TRBJ2-1; V: TRBV7-9; CDR3: CASKRENEQFF; DNA: TGTGCCAGCAAGCGGGAGAATGAGCAGTTCTTC
D: NA; size: NA; J: TRBJ1-1; V: TRBV28; CDR3: CASSSTLVGEAFF; DNA: TGTGCCAGCAGCTCAACCCTCGTGGGTGAAGCTTTCTTT
D: NA; size: once; J: TRBJ2-6; V: TRBV28; CDR3: CASSLGGLGANVLTF; DNA: TGTGCCAGCAGTCTTGGGGGCTTAGGGGCCAACGTCCTGACTTTC
D: NA; size: NA; J: TRBJ2-5; V: TRBV6-5; CDR3: CASRADRRGRETQYF; DNA: TGTGCCAGCAGGGCGGACCGGAGGGGGCGAGAGACCCAGTACTTC
D: TRBD2; size: NA; J: TRBJ2-7; V: TRBV5-1; CDR3: CASSYGTSAYEQYF; DNA: TGCGCCAGCAGCTACGGGACTAGCGCATACGAGCAGTACTTC
D: NA; size: once; J: TRBJ1-4; V: TRBV10-3; CDR3: CAISGGGDNEKLFF; DNA: TGTGCCATCAGTGGTGGCGGCGATAATGAAAAACTGTTTTTT
D: TRBD1; size: NA; J: TRBJ1-1; V: TRBV19; CDR3: CASRLDRATEAFF; DNA: TGTGCCAGTAGATTGGACAGGGCCACTGAAGCTTTCTTT